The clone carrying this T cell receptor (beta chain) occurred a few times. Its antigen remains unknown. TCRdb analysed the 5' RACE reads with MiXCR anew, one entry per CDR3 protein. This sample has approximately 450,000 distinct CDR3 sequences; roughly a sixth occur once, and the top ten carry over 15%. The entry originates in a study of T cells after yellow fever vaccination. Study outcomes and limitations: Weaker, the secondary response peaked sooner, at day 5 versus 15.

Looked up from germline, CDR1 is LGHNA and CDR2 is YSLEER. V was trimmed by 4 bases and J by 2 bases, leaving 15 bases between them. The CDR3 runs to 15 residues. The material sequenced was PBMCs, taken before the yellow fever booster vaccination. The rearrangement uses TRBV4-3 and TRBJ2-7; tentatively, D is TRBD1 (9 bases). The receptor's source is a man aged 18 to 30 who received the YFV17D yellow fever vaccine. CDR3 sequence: CASSLAGQGPYEQYF. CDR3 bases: TGCGCCAGCAGCCTAGCGGGACAGGGTCCCTACGAGCAGTACTTC.